The next 29 T cell receptor beta chains were all read from a single sample in a study of Graves' ophthalmopathy and Graves' hyperthyroidism. RNA served as the template for amplifying TCR beta CDR3 regions. First-round RT-PCR used HTBI primers; second-round multiplex PCR followed. TCRdb reanalysed the multiplex PCR reads using MiXCR and keeps one entry per CDR3 protein. The data contain some 750,000 distinct CDR3 sequences, about 44% of them singletons. Sequences were obtained from peripheral blood. The receptors originated from an adult man with Graves' ophthalmopathy.

This clonotype was seen a handful of times. J is TRBJ1-1 and V is TRBV6-6; D call uncertain. Germline V lookup: CDR1 MNHNY, CDR2 SVGAGI (reference sequence). The CDR3 totals 15 residues. V gave up 0 bases and J gave up 1 base, with 9 bases separating them. CDR3 sequence: CASSYSAAQNTEAFF. In nucleotides, the CDR3 is TGTGCCAGCAGTTACTCGGCAGCTCAGAACACTGAAGCTTTCTTT.

The V and J genes are TRBV2 and TRBJ2-2; unclear D gene. Germline loops: CDR1 SNHLY, CDR2 FYNNEI. V lost 2 bases, J lost 0 bases, and 7 bases lay in between. The CDR3 spans 15 residues. DNA of the CDR3: TGTGCCAGCAGTGAACGGCGGACGAACACCGGGGAGCTGTTTTTT. Translating gives CASSERRTNTGELFF.

The chain employs TRBV7-9 and TRBJ1-4; D might be TRBD1 (5 bases). This CDR3 has 16 residues. CDR1 SEHNR and CDR2 FQNEAQ come from the germline V gene (reference sequence). V gave up 5 bases and J gave up 4 bases, with 17 bases separating them. The DNA of the CDR3 is TGTGCCAGCAGCCGTGGGACGGACGGATTTAATGAAAAACTGTTTTTT. Amino acids: CASSRGTDGFNEKLFF.

This clonotype was detected many times. The chain has TRBV15 and TRBJ1-1; a weak D match, TRBD1 (5 bases). Trimming pared 4 bases from V and 0 bases from J, leaving 15 bases between. Germline CDR1 is LNHNV and CDR2 is YYDKDF (reference sequence). The CDR3 runs 16 residues. The CDR3 spells CATSTRQLSMNTEAFF. DNA for the CDR3: TGTGCCACCAGCACCCGACAGTTAAGCATGAACACTGAAGCTTTCTTT.

The table lists this clonotype with many counts. The V gene is TRBV6-4, the J gene TRBJ2-3; D remains ambiguous. In germline, CDR1 is MRHNA, CDR2 SNTAGT. This CDR3 comprises 15 residues. The ends were cut back, 0 bases at V and 1 base at J, with 8 bases in the middle. This CDR3 is CASSDSGGGTDTQYF. In DNA form, the CDR3 reads TGTGCCAGCAGTGACTCCGGCGGAGGCACAGATACGCAGTATTTT.

V is TRBV10-3 and J is TRBJ2-7; TRBD2 aligns across 7 bases. The CDR3 is 14 amino acids. V lost 4 bases and J lost 6; bases outside the gene matches: 9. Per germline, CDR1 ENHRY and CDR2 SYGVKD. The CDR3 nucleotides read TGTGCCATCAGTGCTCCCAGACTAGCAAGCGAGCAGTACTTC. This translates into CAISAPRLASEQYF.

At least ten counts were recorded for this clonotype. V and J are TRBV7-9 and TRBJ1-1; D not resolved. The CDR3 runs to 16 residues. Trimming left V 5 bases short and J 1 base short, with 17 bases between. Germline V gene data show CDR1 as SEHNR and CDR2 as FQNEAQ (reference sequence). CDR3: CASSTPQDYWNTEAFF. The CDR3 nucleotides are TGTGCCAGCAGCACACCGCAGGACTATTGGAACACTGAAGCTTTCTTT.

Comment on this clonotype: One end of the junction fails to match germline, which may point to a read error. This chain uses TRBV10-3 with TRBJ2-7; D may be TRBD2 (5 bases). Germline V gene sequence: CDR1 ENHRY, CDR2 SYGVKD. The CDR3 covers 13 residues. CDR3 sequence (DNA): TGTGCCAGCAGTGAGATACTAGCCTACGAGCAGTACTTC. Translating it yields CASSEILAYEQYF.

About this clonotype itself: At one boundary the junction diverges from the germline segment, which might be a read error. The chain uses TRBV29-1 and TRBJ2-7; D is possibly TRBD2 (6 bases). The CDR3 spans 12 residues. In germline, CDR1 is SQVTM, CDR2 ANQGSEA. CDR3 bases: TGCAGCACTTCGGGAGATCACTACGAGCAGTGCTTC. Amino acid sequence: CSTSGDHYEQCF.

This sequence joins TRBV19 and TRBJ2-7; the D is unclear. Per germline, CDR1 LNHDA and CDR2 SQIVND (reference sequence). Trimming shortened V by 7 bases and J by 4 bases, and 14 bases separated the two germline ends. CDR3 size: 13 residues. The CDR3, as DNA: TGTGCCAGTAAAAACGTAGGCGCATACGAGCAGTACTTC. Encoded protein: CASKNVGAYEQYF.

This clonotype was seen just once. The V call is TRBV19, the J call TRBJ2-6; D is ambiguous. Germline CDR1 and CDR2: LNHDA and SQIVND (reference sequence). CDR3 length: 13 residues. Trimming pared 6 bases from V and 5 bases from J, leaving 8 bases between. The CDR3 nucleotides are TGTGCCAGTAGCCTGGTCAGGGCCAACGTCCTGACTTTC. It codes for CASSLVRANVLTF.

V gene TRBV25-1 combines with J gene TRBJ2-2; 9 nucleotides match TRBD2. J was trimmed by 6 bases and V by 5 bases; bases with no gene match: 7. This CDR3 has 15 residues. From germline, CDR1 is MGHDK and CDR2 SYGVNS. CDR3 sequence reads: CASSPPGLAAGELFF. The DNA for the CDR3 is TGTGCCAGCAGTCCACCGGGACTAGCCGCCGGGGAGCTGTTTTTT.

V usage is TRBV7-9 and J usage is TRBJ2-2; 7 positions match TRBD1. This CDR3 contains 17 residues. Germline CDR1 SEHNR, CDR2 FQNEAQ (reference sequence). V lost 5 bases to trimming and J lost 4 bases; unmatched junction nucleotides: 13. CDR3 in DNA: TGTGCCAGCAGCAAAGACGACAGGGCGCTGGGCACCGGGGAGCTGTTTTTT. Protein: CASSKDDRALGTGELFF.

The V and J genes are TRBV2 and TRBJ2-7; weak D call: TRBD1 (6 bases). V lost 5 bases and J 5 bases, leaving 16 bases between the germline ends. The CDR3 is 14 amino acids. Germline assignment: CDR1 SNHLY and CDR2 FYNNEI. The CDR3 coding sequence is TGTGCCAGCAGTTGGCAGGGGTCTGTCGACGAGCAGTACTTC. Its translation: CASSWQGSVDEQYF. Full variable domain (missing parts from reference TRBV2 and TRBJ2-7): EPEVTQTPSHQVTQMGQEVILRCVPISNHLYFYWYRQILGQKVEFLVSFYNNEISEKSEIFDDQFSVERPDGSNFTLKIRSTKLEDSAMYFCASSWQGSVDEQYFGPGTRLTVT.

The rearrangement uses TRBV10-3 and TRBJ2-2; D is perhaps TRBD1 or TRBD2 (6 bases each). The CDR3 sequence is 16 residues long. Germline lookup yields CDR1 ENHRY and CDR2 SYGVKD. The V gene lost 2 bases and the J gene lost 7 bases, with 17 bases spanning the gap. The CDR3 is CAISESEGGNGGELFF. DNA for the CDR3: TGTGCCATCAGTGAGAGTGAAGGGGGGAATGGCGGGGAGCTGTTTTTT.

V usage is TRBV29-1 and J usage is TRBJ2-7; 8 bases agree with TRBD1. This CDR3 has 13 residues. Germline assignment: CDR1 SQVTM and CDR2 ANQGSEA. CDR3: CSARSRGLYEQYF. DNA for the CDR3: TGCAGTGCTAGATCCAGGGGGCTATACGAGCAGTACTTC.

This chain joins TRBV11-2 and TRBJ1-1; maybe TRBD1 (5 bases). In germline, CDR1 is SGHAT, CDR2 FQNNGV. The CDR3 has 14 residues. CDR3 in amino acids: CAGSRRPDTTEAFF. CDR3 in DNA: TGTGCTGGCAGCCGACGGCCGGACACCACTGAAGCTTTCTTT.

This clonotype was counted between two and nine times. The V call is TRBV7-2, the J call TRBJ1-4; a possible D gene is TRBD1 (6 bases). V lost 1 base and J 6 bases, leaving 12 bases between the germline ends. This CDR3 spans 15 amino acids. CDR1 SGHTA and CDR2 FQGNSA come from the germline V gene. The CDR3 here is CASSLGGGRDEKLFF. In nucleotides, the CDR3 is TGTGCCAGCAGCTTAGGGGGGGGGCGCGATGAAAAACTGTTTTTT.

To note about this clonotype: One end of the junction does not line up with germline, which may come from a read error. The J gene is TRBJ1-6, the V gene TRBV10-2, with D uncertain. The CDR3 is 15 amino acids. From germline, CDR1 is WSHSY and CDR2 SAAADI. CDR3 loop: CASSYGDSLISPLHF. The CDR3 coding sequence is TGTGCCAGCAGTTATGGGGATTCCCTAATTTCACCCCTCCACTTT.

On this clonotype itself: Just one base apart from a much larger clone, this may be a read error. This chain links TRBV2 with TRBJ1-2; D might be TRBD1 (5 bases). Trimming cost V 4 bases and J 1 base, with 13 bases left between them. Germline lookup yields CDR1 SNHLY and CDR2 FYNNEI. The CDR3 totals 15 residues. CDR3 nucleotide sequence: TGTGCCAGCAGTGTACGAACGACAGTTAACTATGGCTACACCTTC. Translation gives CASSVRTTVNYGYTF.

The V call is TRBV7-2, the J call TRBJ1-6; 10 bases match TRBD1. Germline-derived CDR1 and CDR2 are SGHTA and FQGNSA. With 5 bases clipped from V and 11 bases from J, the junction kept 18 bases outside the gene matches. CDR3 length: 18 residues. CDR3: CASSTGLGQGIKNAPLHF. The DNA of the CDR3 is TGTGCCAGCAGCACCGGCCTGGGACAGGGGATAAAAAATGCACCCCTCCACTTT.

The chain joins TRBV7-2 to TRBJ2-2; D may be TRBD1 (5 bases). The germline V gene encodes CDR1 SGHTA and CDR2 FQGNSA. V lost 10 bases to trimming and J lost 0 bases, with 15 bases between them. The CDR3 is 15 residues long. This CDR3 reads CAMISDTTNTGELFF. The CDR3, as DNA: TGTGCCATGATTTCGGACACAACGAACACCGGGGAGCTGTTTTTT.

This clonotype has more than one count but fewer than ten. This chain links TRBV25-1 with TRBJ1-4, with D hard to call. Trimming removed 6 bases at V and 4 bases at J, with 18 bases between. The CDR3 spans 16 residues. Per germline, CDR1 MGHDK and CDR2 SYGVNS. The CDR3 reads CASRLEDGPHNEKLFF. In DNA, the CDR3 is TGTGCCAGCAGGCTGGAAGACGGACCCCATAATGAAAAACTGTTTTTT.

The rearrangement uses TRBV29-1 and TRBJ1-1; no clear D. The CDR3 totals 14 residues. Germline V lookup: CDR1 SQVTM, CDR2 ANQGSEA. Trimming cost V 4 bases and J 0 bases, with 12 bases left between them. The CDR3 DNA reads TGCAGCGTTGCGTTGGGGTGGATGAACACTGAAGCTTTCTTT. This encodes CSVALGWMNTEAFF.

This clonotype has only a few counts. This sequence joins TRBV15 and TRBJ2-7; TRBD2 matches at 8 bases. This CDR3 region has 17 residues. The germline CDR1 and CDR2 sequences are LNHNV and YYDKDF (reference sequence). J was trimmed by 2 bases and V by 4 bases; bases with no gene match: 13. The CDR3 loop reads CATSKKSGRGGPYEQYF. In DNA form, the CDR3 reads TGTGCCACCAGCAAGAAATCGGGACGCGGGGGGCCCTACGAGCAGTACTTC.

V and J are TRBV19 and TRBJ1-5; D is uncertain. The CDR3 consists of 15 residues. With 11 bases removed from V and 3 bases from J, the gap between germline ends came to 20 bases. CDR1 LNHDA and CDR2 SQIVND come from the germline V gene (reference sequence). The CDR3 DNA is TGTGCCGGTACCGAATACGAAGGATCCAATCAGCCCCAGCATTTT. Translation: CAGTEYEGSNQPQHF.

This chain uses TRBV2 with TRBJ2-3; D not resolved. The CDR3 has 13 amino acids. Germline assignment: CDR1 SNHLY and CDR2 FYNNEI. V lost 10 bases and J lost 6, with 17 bases in between. CDR3: CATSKATRDTQYF. The CDR3 DNA follows: TGTGCCACCTCCAAAGCAACGAGGGATACGCAGTATTTT.

In its sample, this clonotype was seen a few times. The chain couples TRBV13 to TRBJ1-2; D ambiguous. Trimming took 0 bases from V and 0 from J, leaving 17 bases between them. In germline, CDR1 is PRHDT, CDR2 FYEKMQ (reference sequence). This CDR3 comprises 18 residues. The CDR3: CASSLGLIIGSSNYGYTF. As DNA, the CDR3 is TGTGCCAGCAGCTTAGGCCTAATCATTGGGAGTTCTAACTATGGCTACACCTTC.

The gene calls are TRBV7-9 and TRBJ2-5; TRBD1 matches 8 bases. Germline CDR1 is SEHNR and CDR2 is FQNEAQ (reference sequence). V gave up 5 bases and J gave up 3 bases; unmatched junction bases: 5. The CDR3 is 14 amino acids. CDR3 sequence reads: CASSHTGGEETQYF. In DNA, the CDR3 is TGTGCCAGCAGCCACACAGGGGGAGAAGAGACCCAGTACTTC.